This T cell receptor (beta chain) was captured by sequencing in a study of metastatic and nonmetastatic thyroid tumors. Study-wide context: Malignant and benign thyroid patients had repertoires compared in peripheral blood and tumor or nodule tissue.

No patient received treatment before thyroid surgery. In the original workflow: Researchers built a distant-metastasis classifier for papillary thyroid cancer that drew on CDR3 differences across clinicopathological groups. TCRdb re-called the PCR reads via MiXCR. Clone size and V and J calls follow TCRdb, not the original study. The table includes 75,000 to 100,000 clones, 10% to 15% detected once. Study-level points and caveats: Within blood and tumor, benign nodules reportedly had significantly lower TCR beta diversity than malignant thyroid tumors did.

In this sample, this clone turned up many times. Antigen: not known. J was trimmed by 2 bases and V by 1 base; bases with no gene match: 22. The CDR3 is 21 amino acids. The V gene's germline CDR1 is SEHNR and CDR2 FQNEAQ (reference sequence). The origin of this receptor is a female donor with papillary thyroid cancer or a benign thyroid nodule (not recorded which). Some clones in this sample may be carry-over from other donors' samples. V is TRBV7-9 and J is TRBJ2-5; 7 nucleotides agree with TRBD2. The specimen sequenced was blood. The CDR3: CASSLGLGDGSGPTPQETQYF. The CDR3 DNA sequence: TGTGCCAGCAGCTTAGGATTAGGGGATGGTAGCGGGCCGACCCCTCAAGAGACCCAGTACTTC.